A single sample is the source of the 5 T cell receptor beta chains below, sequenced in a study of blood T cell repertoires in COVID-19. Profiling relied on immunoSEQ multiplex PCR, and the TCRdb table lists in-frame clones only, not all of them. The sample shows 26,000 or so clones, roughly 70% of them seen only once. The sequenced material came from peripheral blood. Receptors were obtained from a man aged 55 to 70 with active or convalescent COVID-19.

The chain's CDR3 is CASTPRAGTEVLETQYF. In nucleotides, the CDR3 is TGTGCCAGCACTCCTCGAGCCGGGACAGAAGTTCTAGAGACCCAGTACTTC. The chain combines TRBV25-1 with TRBJ2-5; 7 bases line up with TRBD1. The CDR3 extends over 17 amino acids. Trimming removed 7 bases from V and 4 bases from J; junction bases left unmatched: 18. CDR1 is MGHDK, CDR2 SYGVNS, per germline.

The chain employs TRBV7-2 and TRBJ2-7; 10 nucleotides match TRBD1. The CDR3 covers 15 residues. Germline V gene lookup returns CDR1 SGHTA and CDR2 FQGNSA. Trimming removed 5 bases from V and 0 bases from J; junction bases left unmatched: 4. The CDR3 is CASSPRTGGSYEQYF. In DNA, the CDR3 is TGTGCCAGCAGCCCTAGGACAGGGGGCTCCTACGAGCAGTACTTC.

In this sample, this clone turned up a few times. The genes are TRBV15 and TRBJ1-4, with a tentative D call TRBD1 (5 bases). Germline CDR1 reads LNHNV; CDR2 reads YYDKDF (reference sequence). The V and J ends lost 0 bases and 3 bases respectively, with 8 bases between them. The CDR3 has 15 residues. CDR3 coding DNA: TGTGCCACCAGCAGAGATAAAGGGGCTAATGAAAAACTGTTTTTT. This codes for CATSRDKGANEKLFF.

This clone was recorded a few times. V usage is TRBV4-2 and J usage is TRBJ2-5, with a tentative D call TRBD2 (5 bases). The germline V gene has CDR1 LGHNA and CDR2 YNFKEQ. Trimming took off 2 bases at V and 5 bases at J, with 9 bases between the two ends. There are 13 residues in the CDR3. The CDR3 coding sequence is TGTGCCAGCAGCCAACGACGCGGGGAGACCCAGTACTTC. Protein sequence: CASSQRRGETQYF.

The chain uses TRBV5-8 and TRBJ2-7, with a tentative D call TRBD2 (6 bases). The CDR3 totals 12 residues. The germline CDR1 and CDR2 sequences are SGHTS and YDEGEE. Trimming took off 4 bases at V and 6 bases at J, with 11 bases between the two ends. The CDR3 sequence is CASSPPRGEQYF. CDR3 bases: TGTGCCAGCAGCCCCCCGCGGGGCGAGCAGTACTTC.